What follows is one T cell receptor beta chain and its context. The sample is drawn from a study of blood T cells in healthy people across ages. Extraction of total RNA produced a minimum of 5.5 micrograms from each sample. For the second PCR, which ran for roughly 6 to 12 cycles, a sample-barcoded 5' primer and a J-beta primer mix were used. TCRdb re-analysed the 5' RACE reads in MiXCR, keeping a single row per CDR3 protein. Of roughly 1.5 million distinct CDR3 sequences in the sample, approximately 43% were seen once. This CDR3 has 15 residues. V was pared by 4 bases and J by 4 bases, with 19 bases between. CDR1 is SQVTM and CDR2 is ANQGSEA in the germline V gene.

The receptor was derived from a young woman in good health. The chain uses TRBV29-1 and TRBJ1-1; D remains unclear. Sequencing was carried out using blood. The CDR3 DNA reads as TGCAGCGTTGGTGAGGAGAACACTGAGGGCACTGAAGCTTTCTTT. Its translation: CSVGEENTEGTEAFF. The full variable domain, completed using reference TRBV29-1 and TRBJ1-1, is SAVISQKPSRDICQRGTSLTIQCQVDSQVTMMFWYRQQPGQSLTLIATANQGSEATYESGFVIDKFPISRPNLTFSTLTVSNMSPEDSSIYLCSVGEENTEGTEAFFGQGTRLTVV.